The 10 T cell receptor beta chains in this list originate from one sample, sequenced in a study of radiotherapy plus CTLA-4 blockade in lung cancer. Assay used: immunoSEQ multiplex PCR; TCRdb lists only in-frame clones, some missing. The sample carries about 60,000 clones, approximately 76% recorded once. Sequencing was performed on peripheral blood, taken from a patient treated with radiotherapy plus ipilimumab. All receptors derive from a human donor with non-small cell lung cancer who had a complete response to radiotherapy plus ipilimumab.

This chain joins TRBV6-5 and TRBJ2-3; 7 bases are a match to TRBD2. This CDR3 contains 14 residues. Trimming took 6 bases from V and 8 from J; bases not matched to a gene: 11. CDR1 MNHEY and CDR2 SVGAGI come from the germline V gene. Here the CDR3 DNA reads TGTGCCAGCAGCCTCCGGCGGGAGAAAGGTACGCAGTATTTT. Translation gives CASSLRREKGTQYF.

The CDR3: CASSSLPGTSGRAGYEQYF. In nucleotides, the CDR3 is TGTGCCAGCAGTTCCCTCCCGGGGACTAGCGGGAGGGCCGGATACGAGCAGTACTTC. The chain employs TRBV28 and TRBJ2-7, with TRBD2 identical over 16 bases. The J segment lost 4 bases and the V segment lost 4 bases, leaving 13 bases of the junction unmatched. Germline V gene data show CDR1 as MDHEN and CDR2 as SYDVKM. CDR3 length: 19 amino acids.

The chain is built from TRBV7-2 and TRBJ2-7, with 11 bases aligning to TRBD2. Trimming at V came to 1 base and at J to 8 bases, leaving 10 bases not matched to a gene. Germline CDR1 is SGHTA and CDR2 is FQGNSA. This CDR3 spans 16 amino acids. The CDR3 DNA follows: TGTGCCAGCAGCTTAGGGCTAGCGGGGGGCCAGTTCAAGCAGTACTTC. The encoded protein is CASSLGLAGGQFKQYF.

This chain connects TRBV19 to TRBJ2-1; tentatively, D is TRBD1 (7 bases). Germline CDR1 LNHDA, CDR2 SQIVND (reference sequence). The CDR3 is made up of 16 amino acids. Trimming took 5 bases from V and 0 from J, leaving 14 bases between them. In DNA form, the CDR3 reads TGTGCCAGTAGTGGGACAGCGGGCAACTCCTACAATGAGCAGTTCTTC. Amino acid sequence: CASSGTAGNSYNEQFF.

The CDR3 sequence: CATSSKTGYGTEAFF. The CDR3 nucleotides are TGTGCCACCAGCTCTAAGACGGGGTACGGGACTGAAGCTTTCTTT. The chain couples TRBV15 to TRBJ1-1; no firm D call. V was cut by 5 bases and J by 5 bases, with 18 bases left in between. This CDR3 is 15 amino acids long. Germline values: CDR1 LNHNV, CDR2 YYDKDF (reference sequence).

The sample holds a few counts of this clone. The V gene is TRBV6-5, the J gene TRBJ2-7, with D tentatively TRBD1 (5 bases). Germline-derived CDR1 and CDR2 are MNHEY and SVGAGI. V was clipped by 5 bases and J by 7 bases, with 18 bases between them. The CDR3 covers 14 residues. The CDR3 DNA is TGTGCCAGCAGTGTTAATAGGGGCGGCTGGGAGCAGTACTTC. Residues: CASSVNRGGWEQYF.

The table lists this clone with a few counts. J is TRBJ2-5 and V is TRBV6-5, with no clear D. The ends were cut back, 10 bases at V and 0 bases at J, with 12 bases in the middle. Germline V gene lookup returns CDR1 MNHEY and CDR2 SVGAGI. This CDR3 is built from 13 residues. CDR3 nucleotides: TGTGCCACCAAGAGCGCGTACCAAGAGACCCAGTACTTC. This encodes CATKSAYQETQYF.

The chain carries TRBV18 and TRBJ1-3; no clear D gene. The CDR3 loop spans 15 amino acids. In germline, CDR1 is KGHSH, CDR2 LQKENI. Deletions cut 0 bases from V and 2 bases from J, with 8 bases between. In nucleotides, the CDR3 is TGTGCCAGCTCACCACCGGACGGGGCTGGAAACACCATATATTTT. Its protein product is CASSPPDGAGNTIYF.

The rearrangement uses TRBV7-9 and TRBJ1-1; 8 nucleotides align to TRBD1. The CDR3 length is 14 residues. Germline-derived CDR1 and CDR2 are SEHNR and FQNEAQ (reference sequence). J lost 4 bases, V lost 4 bases, and 5 bases had no gene match. The CDR3: CASSSRGLGTEAFF. In nucleotides, the CDR3 is TGTGCCAGCAGCTCCAGGGGGCTGGGCACTGAAGCTTTCTTT.

The gene calls are TRBV5-4 and TRBJ1-2, with D tentatively TRBD1 (6 bases). V shed 0 bases and J shed 6 bases, with 15 bases lying between them. The CDR3 is 15 residues long. From germline, CDR1 is SGHNT and CDR2 YYREEE (reference sequence). DNA of the CDR3: TGTGCCAGCAGCTTGGAGAGGGGCAGGGGTGATGGCTACACCTTC. Translation gives CASSLERGRGDGYTF.